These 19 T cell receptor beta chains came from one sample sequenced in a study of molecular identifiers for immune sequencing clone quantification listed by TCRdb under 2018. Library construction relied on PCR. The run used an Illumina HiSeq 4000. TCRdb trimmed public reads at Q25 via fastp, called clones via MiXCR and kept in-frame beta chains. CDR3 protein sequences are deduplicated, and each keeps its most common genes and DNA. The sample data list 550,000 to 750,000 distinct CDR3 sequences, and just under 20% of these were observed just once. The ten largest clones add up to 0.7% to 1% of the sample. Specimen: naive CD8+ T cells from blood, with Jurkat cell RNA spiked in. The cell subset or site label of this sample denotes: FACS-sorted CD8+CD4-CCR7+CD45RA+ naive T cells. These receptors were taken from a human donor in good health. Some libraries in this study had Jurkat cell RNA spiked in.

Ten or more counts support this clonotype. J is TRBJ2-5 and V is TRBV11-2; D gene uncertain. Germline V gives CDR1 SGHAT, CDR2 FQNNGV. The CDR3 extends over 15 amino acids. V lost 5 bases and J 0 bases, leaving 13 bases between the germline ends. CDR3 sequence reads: CASSLRQQYQETQYF. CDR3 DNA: TGTGCCAGCAGCCTAAGACAACAGTACCAAGAGACCCAGTACTTC. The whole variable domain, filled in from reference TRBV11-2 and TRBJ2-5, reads EAGVAQSPRYKIIEKRQSVAFWCNPISGHATLYWYQQILGQGPKLLIQFQNNGVVDDSQLPKDRFSAERLKGVDSTLKIQPAKLEDSAVYLCASSLRQQYQETQYFGPGTRLLVL.

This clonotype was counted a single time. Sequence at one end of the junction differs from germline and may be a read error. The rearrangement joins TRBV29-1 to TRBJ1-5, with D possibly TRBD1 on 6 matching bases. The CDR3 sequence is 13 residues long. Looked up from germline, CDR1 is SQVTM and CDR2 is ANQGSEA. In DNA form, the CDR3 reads TGCAGCGTTGGAACAGGGTTGGGTCAGTCCCAGCATTTC. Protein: CSVGTGLGQSQHF.

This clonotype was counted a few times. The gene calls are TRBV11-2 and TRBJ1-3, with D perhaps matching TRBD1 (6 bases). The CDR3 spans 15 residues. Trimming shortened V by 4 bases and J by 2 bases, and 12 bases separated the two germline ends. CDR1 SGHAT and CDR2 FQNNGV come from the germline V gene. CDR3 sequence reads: CASSYRVSTGNTIYF. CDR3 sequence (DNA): TGTGCCAGCAGCTACAGGGTTAGCACTGGAAACACCATATATTTT.

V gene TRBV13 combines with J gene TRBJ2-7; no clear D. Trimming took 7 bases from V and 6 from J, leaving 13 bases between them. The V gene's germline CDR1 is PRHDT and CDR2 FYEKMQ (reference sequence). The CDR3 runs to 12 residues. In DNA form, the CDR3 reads TGTGCCAGCACTTCGCTCCTGGGCGAGCAGTACTTC. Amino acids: CASTSLLGEQYF. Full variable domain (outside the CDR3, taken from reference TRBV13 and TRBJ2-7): AAGVIQSPRHLIKEKRETATLKCYPIPRHDTVYWYQQGPGQDPQFLISFYEKMQSDKGSIPDRFSAQQFSDYHSELNMSSLELGDSALYFCASTSLLGEQYFGPGTRLTVT.

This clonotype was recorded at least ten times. The DNA for the CDR3 is TGTGCCAGCAGCTCCGGCTCTGGGCAGTTCTTC. Its protein is CASSSGSGQFF. The chain recombines TRBV11-2 with TRBJ2-1; D gene ambiguous. V lost 4 bases and J lost 12, with 10 bases in between. Germline lookup yields CDR1 SGHAT and CDR2 FQNNGV. CDR3 size: 11 residues.

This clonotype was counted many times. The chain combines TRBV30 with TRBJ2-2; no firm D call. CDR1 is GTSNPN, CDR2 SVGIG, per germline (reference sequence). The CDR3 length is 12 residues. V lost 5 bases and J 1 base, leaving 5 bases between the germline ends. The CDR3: CAWAQNTGELFF. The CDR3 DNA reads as TGTGCCTGGGCACAGAACACCGGGGAGCTGTTTTTT.

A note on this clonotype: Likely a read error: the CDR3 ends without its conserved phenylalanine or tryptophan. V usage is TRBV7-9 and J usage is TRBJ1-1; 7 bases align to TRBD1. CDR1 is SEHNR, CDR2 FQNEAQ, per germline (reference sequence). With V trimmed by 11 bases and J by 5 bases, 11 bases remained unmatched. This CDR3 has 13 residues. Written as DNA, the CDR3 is TGTGCCCTCGAGGGGGCAGTATTGACTGAAGCTTTCCTT. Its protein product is CALEGAVLTEAFL.

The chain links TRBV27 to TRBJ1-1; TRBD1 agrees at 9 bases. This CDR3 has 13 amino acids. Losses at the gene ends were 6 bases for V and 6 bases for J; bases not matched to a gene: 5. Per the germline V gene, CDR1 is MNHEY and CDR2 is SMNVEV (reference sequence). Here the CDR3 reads CASRTGGGSEAFF. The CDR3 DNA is TGTGCCAGCAGGACAGGGGGAGGTTCTGAAGCTTTCTTT.

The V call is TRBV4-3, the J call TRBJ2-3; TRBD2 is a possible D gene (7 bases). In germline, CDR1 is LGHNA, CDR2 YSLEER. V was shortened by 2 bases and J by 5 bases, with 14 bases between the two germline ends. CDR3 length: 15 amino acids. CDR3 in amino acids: CASSQLGGAGDTQYF. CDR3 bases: TGCGCCAGCAGCCAATTGGGGGGGGCCGGAGATACGCAGTATTTT.

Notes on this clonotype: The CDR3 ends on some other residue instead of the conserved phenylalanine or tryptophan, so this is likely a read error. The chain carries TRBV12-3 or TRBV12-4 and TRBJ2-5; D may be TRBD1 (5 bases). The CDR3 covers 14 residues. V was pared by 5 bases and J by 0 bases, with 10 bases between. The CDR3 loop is CASSGALDQETQYL. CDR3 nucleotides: TGTGCCAGCAGTGGGGCCCTAGACCAAGAGACCCAGTACCTC.

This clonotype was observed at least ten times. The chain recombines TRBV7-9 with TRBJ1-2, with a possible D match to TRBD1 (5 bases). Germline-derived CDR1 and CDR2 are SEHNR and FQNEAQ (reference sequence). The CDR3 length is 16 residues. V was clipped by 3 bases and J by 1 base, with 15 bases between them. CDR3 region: CASSLSATEHNYGYTF. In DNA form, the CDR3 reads TGTGCCAGCAGCTTGAGCGCGACAGAACATAACTATGGCTACACCTTC.

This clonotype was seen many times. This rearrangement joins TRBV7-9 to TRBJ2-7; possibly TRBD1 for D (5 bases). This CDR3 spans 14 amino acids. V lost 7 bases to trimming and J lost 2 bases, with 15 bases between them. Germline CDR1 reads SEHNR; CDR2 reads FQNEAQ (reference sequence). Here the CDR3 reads CASNDGAGAYEQYF. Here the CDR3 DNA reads TGTGCCAGCAACGATGGGGCTGGGGCCTACGAGCAGTACTTC. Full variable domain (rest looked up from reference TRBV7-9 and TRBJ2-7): DTGVSQNPRHKITKRGQNVTFRCDPISEHNRLYWYRQTLGQGPEFLTYFQNEAQLEKSRLLSDRFSAERPKGSFSTLEIQRTEQGDSAMYLCASNDGAGAYEQYFGPGTRLTVT.

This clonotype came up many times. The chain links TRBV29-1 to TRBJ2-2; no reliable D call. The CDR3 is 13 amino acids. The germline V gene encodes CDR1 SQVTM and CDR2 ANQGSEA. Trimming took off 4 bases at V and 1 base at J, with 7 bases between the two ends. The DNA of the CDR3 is TGCAGCGTTGGTGTCGGGAACACCGGGGAGCTGTTTTTT. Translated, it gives CSVGVGNTGELFF.

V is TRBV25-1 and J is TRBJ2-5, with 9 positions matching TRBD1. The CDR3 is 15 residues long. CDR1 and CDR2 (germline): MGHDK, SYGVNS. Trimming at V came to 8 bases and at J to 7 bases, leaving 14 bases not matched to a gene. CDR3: CASAGTGGIEGTQYF. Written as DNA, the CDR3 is TGTGCCAGCGCGGGAACAGGGGGCATTGAAGGGACCCAGTACTTC.

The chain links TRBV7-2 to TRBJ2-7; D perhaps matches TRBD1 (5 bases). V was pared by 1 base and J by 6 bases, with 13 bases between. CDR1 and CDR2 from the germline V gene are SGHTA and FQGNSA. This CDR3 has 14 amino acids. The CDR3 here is CASSLEAGLGEQYF. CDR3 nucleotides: TGTGCCAGCAGCTTAGAAGCAGGGTTGGGCGAGCAGTACTTC.

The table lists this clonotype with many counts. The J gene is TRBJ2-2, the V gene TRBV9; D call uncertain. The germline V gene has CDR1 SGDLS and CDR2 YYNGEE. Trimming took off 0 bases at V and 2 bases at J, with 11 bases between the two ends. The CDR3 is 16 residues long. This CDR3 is CASSVAGYPNTGELFF. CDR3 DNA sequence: TGTGCCAGCAGCGTAGCCGGCTACCCCAACACCGGGGAGCTGTTTTTT. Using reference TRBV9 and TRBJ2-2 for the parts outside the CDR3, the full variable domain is DSGVTQTPKHLITATGQRVTLRCSPRSGDLSVYWYQQSLDQGLQFLIQYYNGEERAKGNILERFSAQQFPDLHSELNLSSLELGDSALYFCASSVAGYPNTGELFFGEGSRLTVL.

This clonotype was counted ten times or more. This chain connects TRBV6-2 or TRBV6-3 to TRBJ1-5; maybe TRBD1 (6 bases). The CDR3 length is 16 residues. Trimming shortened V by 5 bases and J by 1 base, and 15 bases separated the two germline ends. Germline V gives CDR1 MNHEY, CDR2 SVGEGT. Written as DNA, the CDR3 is TGTGCCAGCAGTCCCGGGACAATCGGAAGCAATCAGCCCCAGCATTTT. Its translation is CASSPGTIGSNQPQHF.

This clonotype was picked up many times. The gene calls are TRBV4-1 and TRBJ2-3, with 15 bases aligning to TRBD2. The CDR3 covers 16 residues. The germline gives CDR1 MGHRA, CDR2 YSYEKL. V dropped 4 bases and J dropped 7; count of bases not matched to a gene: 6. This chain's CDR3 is CASSRGTSGGSHTQYF. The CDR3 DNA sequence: TGCGCCAGCAGCCGGGGGACTAGCGGGGGGTCTCATACGCAGTATTTT.

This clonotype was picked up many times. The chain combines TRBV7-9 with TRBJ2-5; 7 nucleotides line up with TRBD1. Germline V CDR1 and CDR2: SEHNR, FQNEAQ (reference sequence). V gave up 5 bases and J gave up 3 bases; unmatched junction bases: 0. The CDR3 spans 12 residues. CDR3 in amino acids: CASSTGEETQYF. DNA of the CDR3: TGTGCCAGCAGCACAGGGGAAGAGACCCAGTACTTC.